Listed here are 5 T cell receptor beta chains from one sample, sequenced in a study of T cell repertoires in cytomegalovirus infection. Using its own MiXCR run on the reads, TCRdb lists one record per CDR3 protein. The sample includes roughly 570,000 distinct CDR3 sequences, just under 40% of them seen just once. The antigens for these receptors are not known. Source: cultured PBMCs, taken from culture after CMV antigen stimulation. The origin of the receptors is a human donor in good health (CMV status not recorded). Some clones in this sample may be carry-over from other donors' samples.

This clonotype occurred many times. The chain is built from TRBV7-8 and TRBJ1-1; D gene ambiguous. The CDR3 extends over 16 amino acids. Germline-derived CDR1 and CDR2 are SGHVS and FQNEAQ. V lost 5 bases to trimming and J lost 2 bases, with 18 bases between them. The CDR3: CASSRPRTEFNTEAFF. In DNA form, the CDR3 reads TGTGCCAGCAGCCGACCTCGTACAGAGTTTAACACTGAAGCTTTCTTT. The full variable domain, with the rest looked up from reference TRBV7-8 and TRBJ1-1, is GAGVSQSPRYKVAKRGQDVALRCDPISGHVSLFWYQQALGQGPEFLTYFQNEAQLDKSGLPSDRFFAERPEGSVSTLKIQRTQQEDSAVYLCASSRPRTEFNTEAFFGQGTRLTVV.

In its sample, this clonotype was seen once. The chain recombines TRBV29-1 with TRBJ2-7; D is unclear. Germline values: CDR1 SQVTM, CDR2 ANQGSEA. The CDR3 loop spans 13 amino acids. V was pared by 0 bases and J by 6 bases, with 12 bases between. DNA for the CDR3: TGCAGCGTTGAAGACGGCGTCGTCCCCGAGCAGTACTTC. It codes for CSVEDGVVPEQYF.

This chain uses TRBV15 with TRBJ1-1, with D perhaps TRBD1 (6 bases). The V and J ends lost 3 bases and 5 bases respectively, with 7 bases between them. The germline V gene has CDR1 LNHNV and CDR2 YYDKDF (reference sequence). CDR3 size: 12 residues. The CDR3 region is CATSRGTTEAFF. The CDR3, as DNA: TGTGCCACCAGCAGGGGGACAACTGAAGCTTTCTTT. Using reference TRBV15 and TRBJ1-1 for the parts outside the CDR3, the full variable domain is DAMVIQNPRYQVTQFGKPVTLSCSQTLNHNVMYWYQQKSSQAPKLLFHYYDKDFNNEADTPDNFQSRRPNTSFCFLDIRSPGLGDTAMYLCATSRGTTEAFFGQGTRLTVV.

The V gene is TRBV2, the J gene TRBJ2-5; D is unresolved. Germline V gene sequence: CDR1 SNHLY, CDR2 FYNNEI. Trimming took 6 bases from V and 4 from J, leaving 9 bases between them. CDR3 length: 12 residues. In DNA form, the CDR3 reads TGTGCCAGCAGGTGGGCAGGAGAGACCCAGTACTTC. Encoded protein: CASRWAGETQYF.

The V gene is TRBV3-1, the J gene TRBJ2-5, with 9 bases aligning to TRBD1. The CDR3 sequence is 16 residues long. V shed 0 bases and J 5 bases; nucleotides not matched to a gene: 7. The germline gives CDR1 LGHDT, CDR2 YNNKEL (reference sequence). Here the CDR3 reads CASSQEGTGYGETQYF. The CDR3 DNA follows: TGTGCCAGCAGCCAAGAGGGGACAGGGTACGGGGAGACCCAGTACTTC.